The entry that follows covers one T cell receptor (beta chain) sequence. The data belong to a study of blood T cell repertoires in COVID-19. For the study at large: COVID-19 samples collected from the United States, Italy and Spain covered acute and convalescent phases.

This CDR3 has 14 amino acids. V shed 1 base and J shed 9 bases, with 14 bases lying between them. Germline lookup yields CDR1 SGHTA and CDR2 FQGTGA. Generated by immunoSEQ multiplex PCR, the TCRdb table keeps only in-frame clones and is missing some. There are 120,000 to 150,000 clones in the sample; around 87% occur only once, and around 38% lies in the top ten. The TCR was taken from a man in his forties or fifties who had recovered from COVID-19. This chain joins TRBV7-3 and TRBJ2-3, with D possibly matching TRBD2 (6 bases). What was sequenced was peripheral blood. The DNA of the CDR3 is TGTGCCAGCAGCTTAAAGGCGCGGGATGGGACGCAGTATTTT. It specifies CASSLKARDGTQYF.